This TCR beta chain was sequenced during a study of cytomegalovirus exposure and HLA in healthy donors. Notes on the study in general: A likely sequencing artifact accounted for one observed cluster of highly shared sequence variants. In a later analysis, several top co-occurrence clusters appeared linked to parvovirus B19, influenza, CMV and Epstein-Barr virus.

V dropped 0 bases and J dropped 7 bases, with 16 bases sitting between them. The CDR3 has 15 residues. Germline loops: CDR1 SGDLS, CDR2 YYNGEE. Researchers ran the PCR with 60 Vbeta and 13 Jbeta primers. Assay: immunoSEQ multiplex PCR; the TCRdb copy retains only in-frame clones and omits some. The data contain about 98,000 clones, over 60% of them singletons. Comments on this clone: Its antigen is unknown.

This sequence originates from a human donor in good health. This chain joins TRBV9 and TRBJ1-2, with a weak D call TRBD1 (5 bases). Sequencing was carried out using PBMCs. CDR3: CASSVASGLVGGYTF. The CDR3 DNA reads as TGTGCCAGCAGCGTAGCCTCAGGGTTAGTAGGTGGCTACACCTTC.